The source of this T cell receptor beta chain is a study of early T cells in non-severe SARS-CoV-2 infection. Study observations and caveats: There was a bias toward anti-spike CD8 responses in VDJdb matching, which missed private and CD4 specificities.

In its sample, this clonotype was seen a few times. The target antigen is unknown. Individual cDNA molecules received unique molecular identifiers. TCRdb re-analysed the 5' RACE reads in MiXCR, keeping a single row per CDR3 protein. The sample has tens of thousands of distinct CDR3 sequences; about 15% are singletons. This CDR3 has 14 amino acids. Germline CDR1 and CDR2: LGHDT and YNNKEL (reference sequence). The V end was cut by 0 bases, the J end by 3 bases, with 8 bases between. The sequence was collected from an adult who was a healthcare worker with PCR-confirmed SARS-CoV-2 infection or an uninfected control (not recorded which). J is TRBJ1-1 and V is TRBV3-1; D ambiguous. What was sequenced was whole blood. The CDR3 DNA is TGTGCCAGCAGCCAAGATTCAGGTTACACTGAAGCTTTCTTT. Protein: CASSQDSGYTEAFF.